Sequencing of this T cell receptor (beta chain) was carried out in a study of T cells in tumors after PD-1 blockade. The CDR3 spans 13 residues. V lost 6 bases, J lost 6 bases, and 11 bases lay in between. Germline-derived CDR1 and CDR2 are SGHTA and FQGTGA. The table came from immunoSEQ multiplex PCR; TCRdb's copy has only in-frame clones and leaves some out. The sample lists 10,000 to 15,000 clones, roughly 60% occurring once. General observations from the study: Most post-therapy expanded exhausted CD8+ clones were new, undetected before treatment.

This clone showed up just a few times. Its antigen is currently unknown. The source is a human donor with cutaneous squamous cell carcinoma. The V and J genes are TRBV7-3 and TRBJ2-2, with D possibly matching TRBD1 (6 bases). The sample here was tumor tissue, taken before anti-PD-1 treatment. CDR3 in DNA: TGTGCCAGCAGGTCAGGGGTGGCCGGGGAGCTGTTTTTT. Amino acids: CASRSGVAGELFF.